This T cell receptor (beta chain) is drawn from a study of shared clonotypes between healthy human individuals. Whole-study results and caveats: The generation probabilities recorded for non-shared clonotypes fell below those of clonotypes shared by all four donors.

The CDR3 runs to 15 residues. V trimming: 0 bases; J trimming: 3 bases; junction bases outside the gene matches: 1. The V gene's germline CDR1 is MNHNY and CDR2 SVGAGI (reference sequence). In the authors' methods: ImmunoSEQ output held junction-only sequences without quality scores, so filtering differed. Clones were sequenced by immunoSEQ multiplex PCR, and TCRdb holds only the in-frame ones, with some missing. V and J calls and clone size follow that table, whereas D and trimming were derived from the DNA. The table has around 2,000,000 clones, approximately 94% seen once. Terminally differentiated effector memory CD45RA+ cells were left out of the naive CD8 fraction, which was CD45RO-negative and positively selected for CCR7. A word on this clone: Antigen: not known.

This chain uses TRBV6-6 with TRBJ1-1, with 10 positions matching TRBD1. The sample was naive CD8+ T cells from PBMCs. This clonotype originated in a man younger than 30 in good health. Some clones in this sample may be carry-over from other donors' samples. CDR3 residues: CASSYSTGGDTEAFF. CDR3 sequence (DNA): TGTGCCAGCAGTTACTCGACAGGGGGCGACACTGAAGCTTTCTTT.